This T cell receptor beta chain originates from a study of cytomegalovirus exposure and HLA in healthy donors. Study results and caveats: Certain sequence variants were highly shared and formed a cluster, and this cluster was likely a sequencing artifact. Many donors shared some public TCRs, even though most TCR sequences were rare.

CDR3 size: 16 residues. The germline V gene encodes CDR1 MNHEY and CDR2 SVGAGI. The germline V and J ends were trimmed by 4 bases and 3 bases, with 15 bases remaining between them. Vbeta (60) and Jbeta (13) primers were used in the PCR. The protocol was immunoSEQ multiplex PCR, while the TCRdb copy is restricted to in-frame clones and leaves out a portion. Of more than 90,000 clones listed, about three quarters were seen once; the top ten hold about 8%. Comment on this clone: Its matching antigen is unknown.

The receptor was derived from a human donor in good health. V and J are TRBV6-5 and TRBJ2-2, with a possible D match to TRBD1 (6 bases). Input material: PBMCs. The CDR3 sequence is CASSLGQNLHTGELFF. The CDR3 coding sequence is TGTGCCAGCAGTTTGGGACAAAATCTCCACACCGGGGAGCTGTTTTTT.